This T cell receptor beta chain was retrieved from a study of Graves' ophthalmopathy and Graves' hyperthyroidism. This CDR3 region has 11 residues. CDR1 is WSHSY and CDR2 is SAAADI in the germline V gene. Trimming removed 8 bases at V and 9 bases at J, with 14 bases between. Transcripts of RNA were the source for amplifying TCR beta CDR3 regions. An opening RT-PCR round employed HTBI primers and preceded a second-round multiplex PCR. TCRdb reprocessed the multiplex PCR reads with MiXCR, giving one entry per CDR3 protein. The sample contains about 620,000 distinct CDR3 sequences, about 24% of which appear only once. This clonotype was recorded many times. Enrollment excluded any patients with other autoimmune diseases, uncontrolled infections, pregnancy or lactation.

The specimen was peripheral blood. The source is a woman between 18 and 29 years old with stable Graves' hyperthyroidism. Some clones in this sample may be carry-over from other donors' samples. The chain employs TRBV10-2 and TRBJ2-7, with D unclear. The CDR3 DNA sequence: TGCGCCAGCCGCGAAGGGCATACGCAGTACTTC. Protein: CASREGHTQYF.